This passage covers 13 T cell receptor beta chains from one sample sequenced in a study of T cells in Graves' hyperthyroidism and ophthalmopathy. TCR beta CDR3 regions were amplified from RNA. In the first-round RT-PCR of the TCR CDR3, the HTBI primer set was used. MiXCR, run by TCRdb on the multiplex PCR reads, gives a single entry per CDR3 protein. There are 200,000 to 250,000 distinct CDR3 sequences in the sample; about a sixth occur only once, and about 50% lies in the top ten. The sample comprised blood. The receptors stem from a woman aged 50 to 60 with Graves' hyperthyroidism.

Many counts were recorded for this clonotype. For the CDR3, the DNA is TGTGCCAGCAGGTTTAGCGGGGTTCGAGAGACCCAGTACTTC. Translating it yields CASRFSGVRETQYF. The J gene is TRBJ2-5, the V gene TRBV6-1; 8 bases are a match to TRBD2. The CDR3 extends over 14 amino acids. V gave up 6 bases and J gave up 4 bases; unmatched junction bases: 7. CDR1 and CDR2 (germline): MNHNS, SASEGT.

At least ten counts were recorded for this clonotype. The CDR3 loop reads CASSSQGAQETQYF. CDR3 DNA sequence: TGCGCCAGCAGCTCGCAGGGGGCCCAAGAGACCCAGTACTTC. The chain uses TRBV5-1 and TRBJ2-5; 8 nucleotides align to TRBD1. Trimming at V came to 3 bases and at J to 1 base, leaving 2 bases not matched to a gene. The germline gives CDR1 SGHRS, CDR2 YFSETQ. The CDR3 runs 14 residues.

The CDR3 reads CASSRGTDRVPSWGYGYTF. The CDR3 DNA sequence: TGTGCCAGCAGCCGGGGAACCGACAGGGTCCCTTCCTGGGGGTATGGCTACACCTTC. V gene TRBV11-2 combines with J gene TRBJ1-2; 7 bases line up with TRBD1. Per germline, CDR1 SGHAT and CDR2 FQNNGV. With 5 bases clipped from V and 5 bases from J, the junction kept 23 bases outside the gene matches. The CDR3 runs to 19 residues.

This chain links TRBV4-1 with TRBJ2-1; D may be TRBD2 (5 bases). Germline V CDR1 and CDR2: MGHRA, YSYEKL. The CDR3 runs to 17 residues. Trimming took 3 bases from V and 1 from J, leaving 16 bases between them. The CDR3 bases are TGCGCCAGCAGCCAGGTCCTCGGGGTGTTTTCCTACAATGAGCAGTTCTTC. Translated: CASSQVLGVFSYNEQFF.

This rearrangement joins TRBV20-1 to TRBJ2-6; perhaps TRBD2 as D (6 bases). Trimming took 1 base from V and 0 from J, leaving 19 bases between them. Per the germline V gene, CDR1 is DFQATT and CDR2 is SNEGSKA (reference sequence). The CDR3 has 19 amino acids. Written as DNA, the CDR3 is TGCAGTGCTAGAGTCCAACCGGGACTGATTTACTCTGGGGCCAACGTCCTGACTTTC. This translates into CSARVQPGLIYSGANVLTF.

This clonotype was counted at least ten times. The CDR3 sequence is CASSLTMGTGNQPQHF. DNA for the CDR3: TGTGCCAGCAGCTTAACAATGGGGACAGGGAATCAGCCCCAGCATTTT. J is TRBJ1-5 and V is TRBV7-9, with 9 nucleotides matching TRBD1. Germline V gene data show CDR1 as SEHNR and CDR2 as FQNEAQ (reference sequence). The CDR3 consists of 16 residues. V was pared by 2 bases and J by 4 bases, with 6 bases of the junction left unmatched.

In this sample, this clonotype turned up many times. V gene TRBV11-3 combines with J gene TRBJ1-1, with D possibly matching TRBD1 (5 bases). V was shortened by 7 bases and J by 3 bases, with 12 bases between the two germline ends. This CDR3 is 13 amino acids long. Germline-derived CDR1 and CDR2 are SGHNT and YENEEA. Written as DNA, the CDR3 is TGTGCCAGCACCTCCGGCAGGGACACTGAAGCTTTCTTT. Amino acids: CASTSGRDTEAFF.

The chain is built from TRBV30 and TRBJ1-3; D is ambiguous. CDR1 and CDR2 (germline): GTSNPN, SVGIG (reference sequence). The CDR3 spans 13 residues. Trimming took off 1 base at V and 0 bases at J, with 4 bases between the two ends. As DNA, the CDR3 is TGTGCCTGGAGTGGGACCTCTGGAAACACCATATATTTT. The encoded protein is CAWSGTSGNTIYF.

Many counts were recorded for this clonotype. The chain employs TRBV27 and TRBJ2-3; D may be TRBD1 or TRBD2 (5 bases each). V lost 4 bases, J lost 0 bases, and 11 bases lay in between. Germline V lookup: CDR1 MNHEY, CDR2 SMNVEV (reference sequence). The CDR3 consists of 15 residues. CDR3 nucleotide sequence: TGTGCCAGCAGTTCGAGGGGCAGAAGCACAGATACGCAGTATTTT. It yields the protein CASSSRGRSTDTQYF.

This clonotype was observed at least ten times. CDR3 sequence: CASSEGGMANEKLFF. The CDR3 coding sequence is TGTGCCAGCAGTGAAGGGGGAATGGCTAATGAAAAACTGTTTTTT. V is TRBV2 and J is TRBJ1-4; D is uncertain. The CDR3 loop spans 15 amino acids. The ends were cut back, 1 base at V and 3 bases at J, with 9 bases in the middle. The germline CDR1 and CDR2 sequences are SNHLY and FYNNEI.

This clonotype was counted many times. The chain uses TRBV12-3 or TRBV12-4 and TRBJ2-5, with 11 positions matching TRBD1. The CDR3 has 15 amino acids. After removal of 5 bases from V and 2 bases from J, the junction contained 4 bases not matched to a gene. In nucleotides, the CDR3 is TGTGCCAGCAGTCCGGGACAGGGGGATCAAGAGACCCAGTACTTC. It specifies CASSPGQGDQETQYF.

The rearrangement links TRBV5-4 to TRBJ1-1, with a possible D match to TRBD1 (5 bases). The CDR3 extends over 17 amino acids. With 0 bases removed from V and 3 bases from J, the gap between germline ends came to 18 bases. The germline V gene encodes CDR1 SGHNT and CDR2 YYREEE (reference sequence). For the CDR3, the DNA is TGTGCCAGCAGCTTGGGGGCCCCGACAGCTGTCCACACTGAAGCTTTCTTT. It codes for CASSLGAPTAVHTEAFF.

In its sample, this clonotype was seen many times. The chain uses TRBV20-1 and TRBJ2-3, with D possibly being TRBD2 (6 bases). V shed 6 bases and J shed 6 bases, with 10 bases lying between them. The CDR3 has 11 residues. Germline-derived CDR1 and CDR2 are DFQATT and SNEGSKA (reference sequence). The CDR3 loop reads CSAIRGDTQYF. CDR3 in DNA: TGCAGTGCCATCCGGGGGGATACGCAGTATTTT.